These 15 T cell receptor beta chains came from one sample sequenced in a study of cytotoxic CD8 clonotypes in ibrutinib-treated CLL (dated by TCRdb to about 2021). The time point label, as the study defines it: around 25 months on ibrutinib. Receptor amplification or capture employed the immunoSEQ multiplex PCR assay. The table comes from immuneACCESS by way of TCRdb, which keeps in-frame sequences with V and J called. Part of the clones is missing from these tables; in studies checked, under half for an unresolved V gene and the rest for unknown reasons. The sample table lists 100,000 to 150,000 clones, 75% to 90% of them with a count of one. The ten top clones hold about 2% of the sample. Sample: PBMCs, taken after 24 months of ibrutinib treatment. The receptors were gathered from a human donor with chronic lymphocytic leukemia.

This clone came up a few times. The CDR3 DNA reads TGTGCCAGCAGCCGGGACAGGGTTCAACAAGAGACCCAGTACTTC. It codes for CASSRDRVQQETQYF. The V gene is TRBV6-6, the J gene TRBJ2-5, with TRBD1 identical over 9 bases. CDR3 length: 15 amino acids. After removal of 6 bases from V and 2 bases from J, the junction contained 7 bases not matched to a gene. Germline CDR1 reads MNHNY; CDR2 reads SVGAGI (reference sequence).

The gene calls are TRBV11-2 and TRBJ2-1, with TRBD1 identical over 8 bases. Losses at the gene ends were 5 bases for V and 2 bases for J; bases not matched to a gene: 5. CDR1 is SGHAT and CDR2 is FQNNGV in the germline V gene. The CDR3 runs 15 residues. CDR3 DNA: TGTGCCAGCAGCCGCGACAGGGGAGCCTACAATGAGCAGTTCTTC. It codes for CASSRDRGAYNEQFF.

This clone came up once. The gene calls are TRBV7-2 and TRBJ2-1; TRBD2 is a possible D gene (6 bases). Germline V gene sequence: CDR1 SGHTA, CDR2 FQGNSA. V lost 6 bases and J lost 4, with 16 bases in between. CDR3 length: 15 residues. Here the CDR3 reads CASSTLSSGYNEQFF. The CDR3 nucleotides read TGTGCCAGCAGTACGCTGAGTAGCGGTTACAATGAGCAGTTCTTC.

This clone was recorded once. This rearrangement joins TRBV4-3 to TRBJ1-5; TRBD1 is a possible D gene (5 bases). Trimming shortened V by 4 bases and J by 4 bases, and 14 bases separated the two germline ends. The CDR3 consists of 15 residues. The germline V gene has CDR1 LGHNA and CDR2 YSLEER. CDR3 residues: CASSRGTARNQPQHF. CDR3 DNA sequence: TGCGCCAGCAGCCGTGGGACGGCCAGAAATCAGCCCCAGCATTTT.

J is TRBJ2-3 and V is TRBV28; 11 nucleotides match TRBD2. Germline V lookup: CDR1 MDHEN, CDR2 SYDVKM. The CDR3 is 14 amino acids. The V gene end was trimmed by 10 bases and the J gene end by 2 bases; junction bases not matched to a gene: 5. The CDR3, as DNA: TGTGCCAACGGACTAGCGGGTTTCACAGATACGCAGTATTTT. Protein: CANGLAGFTDTQYF.

This clone was found once. This chain connects TRBV19 to TRBJ2-4; 8 nucleotides align to TRBD2. V dropped 11 bases and J dropped 4; count of bases not matched to a gene: 16. The CDR3 contains 16 residues. Germline-derived CDR1 and CDR2 are LNHDA and SQIVND (reference sequence). CDR3 region: CARPGGQATRKNIQYF. DNA for the CDR3: TGTGCCCGACCGGGGGGGCAGGCTACCCGGAAAAACATTCAGTACTTC.

The chain couples TRBV9 to TRBJ2-1; D ambiguous. V lost 0 bases and J 11 bases, leaving 12 bases between the germline ends. CDR1 is SGDLS and CDR2 is YYNGEE in the germline V gene. The length of the CDR3 is 13 residues. CDR3 coding DNA: TGTGCCAGCAGCGTAGCTACTTTGGGTCAGCAGTTCTTC. Its translation is CASSVATLGQQFF.

The V and J genes are TRBV7-7 and TRBJ2-5; 7 bases are shared with TRBD1. CDR3 length equals 15 residues. V shed 1 base, J shed 4 bases, and the junction held 6 bases outside the gene matches. Germline V gene lookup returns CDR1 SSHAT and CDR2 FNYEAQ (reference sequence). This CDR3 reads CASSLGQGPRETQYF. CDR3 coding DNA: TGTGCCAGCAGCTTAGGACAGGGTCCAAGAGAGACCCAGTACTTC.

V usage is TRBV2 and J usage is TRBJ1-5; D not certain. Germline CDR1 and CDR2: SNHLY and FYNNEI. This CDR3 is 15 amino acids long. V dropped 3 bases and J dropped 3 bases, with 12 bases sitting between them. The CDR3 loop reads CASSDGRRPNQPQHF. For the CDR3, the DNA is TGTGCCAGCAGTGATGGCAGGCGCCCCAATCAGCCCCAGCATTTT.

The chain links TRBV6-9 to TRBJ1-6, with D unresolved. The germline V gene encodes CDR1 MNHGY and CDR2 SVAAGI. V lost 6 bases, J lost 4 bases, and 4 bases lay in between. There are 12 residues in the CDR3. The CDR3 nucleotides are TGTGCCAGCAGAGGATATAATTCACCCCTCCACTTT. This translates into CASRGYNSPLHF.

This chain joins TRBV7-2 and TRBJ1-2; 7 bases fit TRBD1. The junction had 14 bases not matched to a gene; V was cut back by 7 bases and J by 0 bases. This CDR3 has 17 amino acids. CDR1 SGHTA and CDR2 FQGNSA come from the germline V gene. The CDR3 DNA reads TGTGCCAGCACCCCGTCTGGGACAGCTGGAACTAACTATGGCTACACCTTC. It specifies CASTPSGTAGTNYGYTF.

The chain employs TRBV5-1 and TRBJ2-2; possibly TRBD1 or TRBD2 for D (5 bases each). The germline gives CDR1 SGHRS, CDR2 YFSETQ. V lost 4 bases to trimming and J lost 7 bases, with 14 bases between them. The CDR3 loop spans 14 amino acids. The CDR3 DNA is TGCGCCAGCAGCCCCGAGGGGCAGGGCGGGGAGCTGTTTTTT. Protein: CASSPEGQGGELFF.

The V call is TRBV6-5, the J call TRBJ2-1; D not resolved. CDR1 is MNHEY, CDR2 SVGAGI, per germline. CDR3 length: 16 amino acids. The V gene lost 3 bases and the J gene lost 0 bases, with 12 bases spanning the gap. This CDR3 reads CASSYKATFSYNEQFF. The CDR3 nucleotides read TGTGCCAGCAGTTATAAGGCAACCTTCTCCTACAATGAGCAGTTCTTC.

This clone was counted once. The genes are TRBV2 and TRBJ2-3; D perhaps matches TRBD1 (6 bases). Germline V CDR1 and CDR2: SNHLY, FYNNEI. V shed 4 bases and J shed 0 bases, with 11 bases lying between them. The CDR3 length is 15 residues. For the CDR3, the DNA is TGTGCCAGCAGTGCAGGGGCCCTTAGCACAGATACGCAGTATTTT. It encodes CASSAGALSTDTQYF.

V usage is TRBV25-1 and J usage is TRBJ1-1; D might be TRBD1 (5 bases). The CDR3 runs to 15 residues. Germline V CDR1 and CDR2: MGHDK, SYGVNS. The ends were cut back, 1 base at V and 1 base at J, with 10 bases in the middle. The CDR3 reads CASSEFSRANTEAFF. The CDR3 DNA is TGTGCCAGCAGTGAATTTAGCAGGGCGAACACTGAAGCTTTCTTT.